Listed below are T cell receptor beta chains from one sample, sequenced in a study of cytomegalovirus exposure and HLA in healthy donors. The assay was immunoSEQ multiplex PCR, and TCRdb's table has in-frame clones only and misses some. The data show under 200,000 clones, roughly 82% seen once. Sequencing was performed on PBMCs. All receptors come from a girl aged 10 to 17 in good health and CMV-seropositive. Each CDR3 is given with its conserved first and last residue. The D gene is left open where the match is weak. Rows give clone size only sometimes, using once, few, many, or a class for an expanded clone.

V gene	J gene	D gene	clone size	CDR3 DNA	CDR3 protein
TRBV7-2	TRBJ2-1	TRBD2	once	TGTGCCAGCAGCCCGACAGCGGGGGGGGACAATGAGCAGTTCTTC	CASSPTAGGDNEQFF
TRBV7-6	TRBJ2-7	TRBD2	.	TGTGCCAACAGTATTGGACTAGTACCTTCCGAGCAGTACTTC	CANSIGLVPSEQYF
TRBV7-9	TRBJ1-2	TRBD1	few	TGTGCCAGCAGCTCCGGGACAGGGGTATCGGGTGGCTACACCTTC	CASSSGTGVSGGYTF
TRBV5-8	TRBJ1-5	TRBD1	.	TGTGCCAGCAGCTTGTCAGGGGGCAGAACCCAGCATTTT	CASSLSGGRTQHF
TRBV4-1	TRBJ1-5	.	once	TGCGCCAGCAGCCCCAGGGTGAATGTGCGTCAGCCCCAGCATTTT	CASSPRVNVRQPQHF
TRBV7-9	TRBJ2-2	.	.	TGTGCCAGCAGCGAGACAGGAAGGAAGGTCACCGGGGAGCTGTTTTTT	CASSETGRKVTGELFF
TRBV18	TRBJ2-1	.	.	TGTGCCAGCTCCCGGGGCGGGGTGGGCTACAATGAGCAGTTCTTC	CASSRGGVGYNEQFF
TRBV19	TRBJ1-5	TRBD1	.	TGTGCCAGTAGTCAAGGGACAGAAAATAGCAATCAGCCCCAGCATTTT	CASSQGTENSNQPQHF
TRBV4-3	TRBJ2-1	TRBD2	once	TGCGCCAGCAGCAGCGAGCGGGGCGACAATGAGCAGTTCTTC	CASSSERGDNEQFF
TRBV15	TRBJ2-3	.	.	TGTGCCACCAGCAGAGATCGTGGATCGGCAGGGGCAGATACGCAGTATTTT	CATSRDRGSAGADTQYF
TRBV28	TRBJ2-1	TRBD1	few	TGTGCCAGCAGGGCGGACAGGGTATCGTTACAGTTCTTC	CASRADRVSLQFF
TRBV9	TRBJ2-5	.	.	TGTGCCAGCAGCCCAGACACCTACCAAGAGACCCAGTACTTC	CASSPDTYQETQYF
TRBV18	TRBJ1-2	.	.	TGTGCCAGCTCCCTAAGGACGGGAAACTATGGCTACACCTTC	CASSLRTGNYGYTF
TRBV27	TRBJ1-4	TRBD1	.	TGTGCCAGCAGTAGGGACAGGCGGGCTAATGAAAAACTGTTTTTT	CASSRDRRANEKLFF
TRBV5-6	TRBJ1-4	.	.	TGTGCCAGCAGCTTGATTGCGCCTAATGAAAAACTGTTTTTT	CASSLIAPNEKLFF
TRBV27	TRBJ2-5	.	once	TGTGCCAGCGGGGGAGACAGGAGCCAAGAGACCCAGTACTTC	CASGGDRSQETQYF
TRBV15	TRBJ2-5	TRBD2	.	TGTGCCACCAGCAGAGATGCAGTAGCGGGAGGAGGAGAGACCCAGTACTTC	CATSRDAVAGGGETQYF
TRBV2	TRBJ1-4	TRBD1	.	TGTGCCAGCGCGGACAGGGGGCTAGGTAGGGGTAATGAAAAACTGTTTTTT	CASADRGLGRGNEKLFF
TRBV7-6	TRBJ2-1	.	.	TGTGCCAGCAGCTTAGGCAGGGGAATCTACAATGAGCAGTTCTTC	CASSLGRGIYNEQFF
TRBV7-3	TRBJ2-1	.	.	TGTGCCAGCAGCTCGACCCCCCTTGCGGGGTACAATGAGCAGTTCTTC	CASSSTPLAGYNEQFF
TRBV5-1	TRBJ2-2	.	.	TGCGCCAGCAGAATAACCTCCACCGGGACCGGGGAGCTGTTTTTT	CASRITSTGTGELFF
TRBV19	TRBJ1-5	.	.	TGTGCCAGTAGTATCTGGTCGGAGGGCAATCAGCCCCAGCATTTT	CASSIWSEGNQPQHF
TRBV19	TRBJ1-5	.	.	TGTGCCAGTACCCTGGACAGTTTCGGTAACCAGCCCCAGCATTTT	CASTLDSFGNQPQHF
TRBV28	TRBJ2-5	.	.	TGTGCCAGCACTCAACCCACAGGGAAACGGGAGACCCAGTACTTC	CASTQPTGKRETQYF
TRBV10-3	TRBJ2-7	TRBD2	.	TGTGCCATCAGTGAGATTAGCGGGAGTTCTTACGAGCAGTACTTC	CAISEISGSSYEQYF
TRBV27	TRBJ1-2	.	.	TGTGCCAGCAGTGACTACTATGGCTACACCTTC	CASSDYYGYTF
TRBV6-1	TRBJ1-2	.	.	TGTGCCAGCAGCGAGACGAGAGGCAATGGCTACACCTTC	CASSETRGNGYTF
TRBV10-3	TRBJ2-2	.	few	TGTGCCATACTAAACAGGGCGGACGGGGAGCTGTTTTTT	CAILNRADGELFF
TRBV6-5	TRBJ1-2	TRBD1	.	TGTGCCAGCCGGAGGGACAGGGGCAGGAGCTATGGCTACACCTTC	CASRRDRGRSYGYTF
TRBV29-1	TRBJ2-4	.	.	TGCAGCGTTCGCGGCATTACGAAGGAGGCCAAAAACATTCAGTACTTC	CSVRGITKEAKNIQYF
TRBV7-2	TRBJ2-7	.	.	TGTGCCAGCAGCTTAGTCGGGAGTGGGTCCTACGAGCAGTACTTC	CASSLVGSGSYEQYF
TRBV28	TRBJ1-1	.	.	TGTGCCAGCAGTCCCCCTAGGGGGATGAACACTGAAGCTTTCTTT	CASSPPRGMNTEAFF
TRBV28	TRBJ2-7	.	few	TGTGCCAGCAGTTTTTTTCGGGGTACCTACGAGCAGTACTTC	CASSFFRGTYEQYF
TRBV30	TRBJ1-1	.	few	TGTGCCTGGAGTGTCCAGAATGAAGCTTTCTTT	CAWSVQNEAFF
TRBV4-3	TRBJ1-5	.	.	TGCGCCAGCAGCCAAGATTACACCGGGGTTAATAGCAATCAGCCCCAGCATTTT	CASSQDYTGVNSNQPQHF
TRBV14	TRBJ1-4	.	.	TGTGCCAGCAGCCCAAGCGGGGCGGATGAAAAACTGTTTTTT	CASSPSGADEKLFF
TRBV9	TRBJ2-7	.	.	TGTGCCTATCCCGACTGGGAGGAGGAGCAGTACTTC	CAYPDWEEEQYF
TRBV28	TRBJ2-4	.	.	TGTGCCAGCAGTCCCCCCCGTTATGGGCCAGTAGCCAAAAACATTCAGTACTTC	CASSPPRYGPVAKNIQYF
TRBV9	TRBJ2-7	.	.	TGTGCCAGCAGCCCGAGTCTAAAATCCTACGAGCAGTACTTC	CASSPSLKSYEQYF
TRBV2	TRBJ2-5	TRBD1	.	TGTGCCAGCAGCCGACAGGGGTTTCGGGAGACCCAGTACTTC	CASSRQGFRETQYF
TRBV5-4	TRBJ2-7	.	once	TGTGCCAGCAGCTTAAGGGGGTGGCCCTACGAGCAGTACTTC	CASSLRGWPYEQYF
TRBV28	TRBJ2-7	TRBD1	.	TGTGCCAGCAGTTCGACAGGGAACGAGCAGTACTTC	CASSSTGNEQYF
TRBV30	TRBJ2-3	.	.	TGTGCCTGGGACCGGGTGTTGGGTGGCACAGATACGCAGTATTTT	CAWDRVLGGTDTQYF
TRBV28	TRBJ2-7	TRBD1	.	TGTGCCAGCAGCCGGGACAGGCGTCCCTACGAGCAGTACTTC	CASSRDRRPYEQYF
TRBV5-4	TRBJ2-3	TRBD1	.	TGTGCCAGCAGCCTAGGACAGGTTGGAGATACGCAGTATTTT	CASSLGQVGDTQYF
TRBV27	TRBJ1-2	TRBD1	once	TGTGCCAGCAGTCTGGGACAGGGGGCAGACTATGGCTACACCTTC	CASSLGQGADYGYTF
TRBV2	TRBJ1-1	.	few	TGTGCCAGCAGTACAGACAGGCCCACTGAAGCTTTCTTT	CASSTDRPTEAFF
TRBV7-2	TRBJ2-1	TRBD1	.	TGTGCCAGCAGCCCTGTTTTACAGGGGGATGAGCAGTTCTTC	CASSPVLQGDEQFF
TRBV6-4	TRBJ1-5	.	.	TGTGCCAGGCTGACTTTGGGGGGAAATATTAGTAATCAGCCCCAGCATTTT	CARLTLGGNISNQPQHF
TRBV14	TRBJ2-1	.	few	TGTGCCAGCAGCCCGATCGGACTGGCGCAAAAGTTCTTC	CASSPIGLAQKFF